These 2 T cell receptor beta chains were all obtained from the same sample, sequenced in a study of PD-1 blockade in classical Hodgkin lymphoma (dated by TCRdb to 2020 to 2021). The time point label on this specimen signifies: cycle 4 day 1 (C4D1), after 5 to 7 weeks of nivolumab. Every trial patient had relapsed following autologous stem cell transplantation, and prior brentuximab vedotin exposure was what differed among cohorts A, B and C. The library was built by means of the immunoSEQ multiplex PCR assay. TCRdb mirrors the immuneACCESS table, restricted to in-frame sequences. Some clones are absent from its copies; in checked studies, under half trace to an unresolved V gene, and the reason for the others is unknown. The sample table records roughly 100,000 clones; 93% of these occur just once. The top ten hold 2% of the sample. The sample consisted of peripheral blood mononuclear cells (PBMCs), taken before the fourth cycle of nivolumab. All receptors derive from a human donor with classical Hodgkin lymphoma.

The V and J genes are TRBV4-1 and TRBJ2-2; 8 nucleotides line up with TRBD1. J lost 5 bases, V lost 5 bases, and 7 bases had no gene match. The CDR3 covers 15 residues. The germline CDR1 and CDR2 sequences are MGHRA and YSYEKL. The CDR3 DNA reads TGCGCCAGCAGCGGGACAGGCAGGGATACCGGGGAGCTGTTTTTT. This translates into CASSGTGRDTGELFF.

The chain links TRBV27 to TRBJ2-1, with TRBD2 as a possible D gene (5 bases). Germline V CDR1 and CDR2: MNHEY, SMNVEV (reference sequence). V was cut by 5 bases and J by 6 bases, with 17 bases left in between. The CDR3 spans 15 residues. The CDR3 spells CASSLAPGRLNEQFF. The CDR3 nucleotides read TGTGCCAGCAGTCTAGCTCCGGGTCGGCTCAATGAGCAGTTCTTC.